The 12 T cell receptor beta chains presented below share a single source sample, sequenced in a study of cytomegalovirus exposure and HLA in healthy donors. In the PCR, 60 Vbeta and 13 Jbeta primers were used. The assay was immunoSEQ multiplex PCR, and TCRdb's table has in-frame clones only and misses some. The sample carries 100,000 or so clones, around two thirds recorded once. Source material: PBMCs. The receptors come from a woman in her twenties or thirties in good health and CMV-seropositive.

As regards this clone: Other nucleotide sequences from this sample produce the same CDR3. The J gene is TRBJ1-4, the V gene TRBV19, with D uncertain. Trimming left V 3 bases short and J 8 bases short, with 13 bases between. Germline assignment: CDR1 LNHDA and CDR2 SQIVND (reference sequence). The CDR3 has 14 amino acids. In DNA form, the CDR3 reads TGTGCCAGTAGTATGAACAGTGCGAGCGAAAAACTGTTTTTT. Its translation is CASSMNSASEKLFF.

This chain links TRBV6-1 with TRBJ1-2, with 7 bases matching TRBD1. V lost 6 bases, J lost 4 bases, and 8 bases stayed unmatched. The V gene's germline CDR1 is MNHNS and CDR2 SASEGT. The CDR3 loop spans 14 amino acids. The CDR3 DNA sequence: TGTGCCAGCAGGACGACAGGGCCTGGCTATGGCTACACCTTC. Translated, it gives CASRTTGPGYGYTF.

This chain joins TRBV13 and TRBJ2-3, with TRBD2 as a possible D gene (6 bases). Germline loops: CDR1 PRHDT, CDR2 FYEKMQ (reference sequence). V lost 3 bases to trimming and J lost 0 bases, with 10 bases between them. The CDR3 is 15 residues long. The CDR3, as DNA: TGTGCCAGCAGCTTGTGGGCGGGGAGCACAGATACGCAGTATTTT. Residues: CASSLWAGSTDTQYF.

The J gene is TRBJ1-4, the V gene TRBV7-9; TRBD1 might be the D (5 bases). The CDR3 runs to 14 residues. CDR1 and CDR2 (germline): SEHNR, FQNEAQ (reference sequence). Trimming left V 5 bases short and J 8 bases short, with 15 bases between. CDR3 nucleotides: TGTGCCAGCAGCGCGGACCCAGGGTTGGAAAAACTGTTTTTT. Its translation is CASSADPGLEKLFF. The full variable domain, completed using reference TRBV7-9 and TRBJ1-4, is DTGVSQNPRHKITKRGQNVTFRCDPISEHNRLYWYRQTLGQGPEFLTYFQNEAQLEKSRLLSDRFSAERPKGSFSTLEIQRTEQGDSAMYLCASSADPGLEKLFFGSGTQLSVL.

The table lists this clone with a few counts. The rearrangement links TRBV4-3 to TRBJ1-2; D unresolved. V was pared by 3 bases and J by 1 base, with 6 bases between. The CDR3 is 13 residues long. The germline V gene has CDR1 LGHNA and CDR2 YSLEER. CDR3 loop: CASSQEINYGYTF. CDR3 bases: TGCGCCAGCAGCCAGGAGATTAACTATGGCTACACCTTC.

The CDR3 sequence is CSVEVGQGRTKNIQYF. CDR3 nucleotide sequence: TGCAGCGTTGAAGTTGGGCAGGGAAGGACCAAAAACATTCAGTACTTC. This sequence joins TRBV29-1 and TRBJ2-4; perhaps TRBD1 as D (5 bases). The CDR3 has 16 residues. Germline V CDR1 and CDR2: SQVTM, ANQGSEA. V dropped 1 base and J dropped 2 bases, with 15 bases sitting between them. Looking up the rest from reference TRBV29-1 and TRBJ2-4 gives the full variable domain: SAVISQKPSRDICQRGTSLTIQCQVDSQVTMMFWYRQQPGQSLTLIATANQGSEATYESGFVIDKFPISRPNLTFSTLTVSNMSPEDSSIYLCSVEVGQGRTKNIQYFGAGTRLSVL.

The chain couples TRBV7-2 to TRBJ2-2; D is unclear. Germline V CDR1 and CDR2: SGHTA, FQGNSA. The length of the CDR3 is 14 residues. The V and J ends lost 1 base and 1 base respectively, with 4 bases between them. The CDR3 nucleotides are TGTGCCAGCAGCTTAGGACAGAACACCGGGGAGCTGTTTTTT. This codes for CASSLGQNTGELFF.

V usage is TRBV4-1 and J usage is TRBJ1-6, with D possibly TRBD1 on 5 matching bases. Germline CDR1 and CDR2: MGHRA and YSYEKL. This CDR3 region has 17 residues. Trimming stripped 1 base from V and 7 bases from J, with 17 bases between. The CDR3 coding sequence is TGCGCCAGCAGCCAAGTGGACATGGGGATAGTAAATTCACCCCTCCACTTT. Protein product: CASSQVDMGIVNSPLHF.

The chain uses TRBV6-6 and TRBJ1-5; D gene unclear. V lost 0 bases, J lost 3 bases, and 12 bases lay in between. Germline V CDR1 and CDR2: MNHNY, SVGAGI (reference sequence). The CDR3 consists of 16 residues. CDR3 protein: CASSYSVRVYNQPQHF. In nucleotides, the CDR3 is TGTGCCAGCAGTTACTCGGTGCGGGTATACAATCAGCCCCAGCATTTT.

DNA for the CDR3: TGTGCCAGCAGCCCCTGGGGCCGGAGCGGGGGAGACACCGGGGAGCTGTTTTTT. It yields the protein CASSPWGRSGGDTGELFF. The chain combines TRBV28 with TRBJ2-2; TRBD2 matches 8 bases. The germline CDR1 and CDR2 sequences are MDHEN and SYDVKM. The CDR3 is made up of 18 amino acids. Germline trimming cut 6 bases from V and 3 bases from J; bases unmatched to any gene: 15.

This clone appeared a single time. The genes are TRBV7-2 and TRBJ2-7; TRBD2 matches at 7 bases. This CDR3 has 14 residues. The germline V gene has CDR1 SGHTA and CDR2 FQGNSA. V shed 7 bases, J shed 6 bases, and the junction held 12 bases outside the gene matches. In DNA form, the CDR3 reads TGTGCCAGCACTTCGGGGGGATCTACTGTCGAGCAGTACTTC. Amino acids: CASTSGGSTVEQYF.

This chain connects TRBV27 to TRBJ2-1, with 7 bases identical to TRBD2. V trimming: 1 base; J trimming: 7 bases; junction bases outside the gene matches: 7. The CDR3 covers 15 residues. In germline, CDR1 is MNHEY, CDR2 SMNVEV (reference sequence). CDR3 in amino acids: CASSLLTGGRNEQFF. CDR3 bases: TGTGCCAGCAGTTTATTGACCGGGGGGAGGAATGAGCAGTTCTTC.